This TCR beta chain was sequenced during a study of response to subunit inactivated influenza vaccine. Notes on the study in general: Authors suggested seasonal influenza vaccinations each recruit few new T cells.

MiXCR, run by TCRdb on the RT-PCR reads, gives a single entry per CDR3 protein. The table has roughly 700,000 distinct CDR3 sequences, 15% to 17% seen once. Germline lookup yields CDR1 DFQATT and CDR2 SNEGSKA (reference sequence). The CDR3 sequence is 14 residues long. V was shortened by 3 bases and J by 4 bases, with 14 bases between the two germline ends. This clonotype was seen at least ten times. Antigen specificity is unknown. The chain couples TRBV20-1 to TRBJ2-3, with D possibly matching TRBD2 (6 bases). Source: PBMCs from blood, taken 11 to 12 days after vaccination. The TCR was taken from a man in his fifties or sixties who received an inactivated influenza vaccine. The DNA of the CDR3 is TGCAGTGCTAGCCGTAGCGGAAACGCAGATACGCAGTATTTT. It is translated as CSASRSGNADTQYF.